The rows below give T cell receptor beta chains drawn from one sample of a study of beta chain features in type 1 diabetes. Clones were sequenced by immunoSEQ multiplex PCR, and TCRdb holds only the in-frame ones, with some missing. The data show 160,000 or so clones, around 9% seen once. The source material was central memory CD4+ T cells from blood. The receptors originated from a woman aged 25 to 45 with type 1 diabetes. The CDR3 runs from the conserved cysteine through the conserved F or W. A D gene is named only where the DNA matches it firmly. Not every row has a clone size; where given, it reads once, few, many or a size class.

j_call clone_size d_call v_call cdr3_nt cdr3_aa
TRBJ2-3 few TRBD1 TRBV13 TGTGCCAGCAGCTACAGGACAGGGGGCTCCGCAGATACGCAGTATTTT CASSYRTGGSADTQYF
TRBJ2-1 many TRBD1 TRBV14 TGTGCCAGGTGGGACAGCTACTACAATGAGCAGTTCTTC CARWDSYYNEQFF
TRBJ1-4 . . TRBV15 TGTGCCACCAGCAGAGATCGAGGATGGGATGAAAAACTGTTTTTT CATSRDRGWDEKLFF
TRBJ2-2 few TRBD2 TRBV28 TGTGCCAGCAGTTCCTCGGGGGGGGACACCGGGGAGCTGTTTTTT CASSSSGGDTGELFF
TRBJ2-2 . . TRBV2 TGTGCCAGCAGTGAGAGTAGCGGAACCGGGGAGCTGTTTTTT CASSESSGTGELFF
TRBJ1-2 few . TRBV21-1 TGTGCCAGCAGCAAAGCCGTCCCGGGACAAACGCAAGGCTACACCTTC CASSKAVPGQTQGYTF
TRBJ1-4 . TRBD1 TRBV29-1 TGCAGCGTTGTTGCACGACTCGGGGGACAGGGGGCGGAAAAACTGTTTTTT CSVVARLGGQGAEKLFF
TRBJ1-1 few TRBD1 TRBV28 TGTGCCAGCAGTTTGCTCACCGGACAGGGTGCTTTCTTT CASSLLTGQGAFF
TRBJ2-2 . TRBD1 TRBV27 TGTGCCAGCAGTTTATTCCCGACAGGGGGCAGCGGGGAGCTGTTTTTT CASSLFPTGGSGELFF
TRBJ2-2 few . TRBV5-5 TGTGCCAGCAGCTTGGCAGTCGCGGCCGGGGAGCTGTTTTTT CASSLAVAAGELFF
TRBJ1-3 once . TRBV6-6 TGTGCCAGCAGTTCCACCGACAGGCGCTCTGGAAACACCATATATTTT CASSSTDRRSGNTIYF
TRBJ2-3 . . TRBV28 TGTGCCAGCAGTCCCTCCTCAGGGCGCCGAAGCACAGATACGCAGTATTTT CASSPSSGRRSTDTQYF
TRBJ2-1 . TRBD2 TRBV5-1 TGCGCCAGCAGCTTGGCGTGGGGGACTACCTACAATGAGCAGTTCTTC CASSLAWGTTYNEQFF
TRBJ2-2 few TRBD2 TRBV7-3 TGTGCCAGCAGACCGCCTAGCGGGAGTGGGGACACCGGGGAGCTGTTTTTT CASRPPSGSGDTGELFF
TRBJ2-1 . . TRBV10-3 TGTGCCACAAAACCCCAGGCCGGGGGTATTGAGCAGTTCTTC CATKPQAGGIEQFF
TRBJ2-2 few . TRBV11-2 TGTGCCAGCAGTCCGACTACGGCCGGGGAGCTGTTTTTT CASSPTTAGELFF
TRBJ2-2 few . TRBV7-3 TGTGCCAGCAGCTTAGCAGGGAACACCGGGGAGCTGTTTTTT CASSLAGNTGELFF
TRBJ2-7 few . TRBV30 TGTGCCTGGACGGGTCCTCAGGGGAGCTCCTACGAGCAGTACTTC CAWTGPQGSSYEQYF
TRBJ2-7 . TRBD1 TRBV7-3 TGTGCCAGCAGCCCCGGGACAGGGGGTTTCGACGAGCAGTACTTC CASSPGTGGFDEQYF
TRBJ1-4 . . TRBV2 TGTGCCAGCAGTACGACAGGAGAAAAACTGTTTTTT CASSTTGEKLFF
TRBJ2-7 . . TRBV7-8 TGTGCCAGCAGCCCATACAGGGTGCGGGTAGGCTCCTACGAGCAGTACTTC CASSPYRVRVGSYEQYF
TRBJ1-2 few TRBD1 TRBV18 TGTGCCAGCTCACAGGACAGGGCGAGTGGCTACACCTTC CASSQDRASGYTF
TRBJ1-2 . TRBD1 TRBV18 TGTGCCAGCGCTACCGGGACAGGGGTTGGCTACACCTTC CASATGTGVGYTF